These 6 T cell receptor beta chains were sequenced from one sample in a study of cytomegalovirus exposure and HLA in healthy donors. Researchers ran the PCR with 60 Vbeta and 13 Jbeta primers. Clones were read by immunoSEQ multiplex PCR, and TCRdb kept only the in-frame ones, dropping some. The table has 200,000 or so clones, 78% seen once. Input material: PBMCs. Every receptor here comes from a woman aged 25 to 39 in good health and CMV-seropositive.

V gene TRBV12-5 combines with J gene TRBJ2-3; a weak D match, TRBD2 (6 bases). Per the germline V gene, CDR1 is LGHNT and CDR2 is FRNRAP. V shed 4 bases and J shed 5 bases, with 10 bases lying between them. The CDR3 totals 13 residues. As DNA, the CDR3 is TGTGCTAGTGGTTCGGACTACATAGATACGCAGTATTTT. Encoded protein: CASGSDYIDTQYF.

The J gene is TRBJ1-1, the V gene TRBV6-1; a possible D gene is TRBD1 (6 bases). Germline values: CDR1 MNHNS, CDR2 SASEGT. Between the trimmed V and J ends, which lost 7 bases and 4 bases, there was a span of 10 bases. The CDR3 is made up of 12 amino acids. The chain's CDR3 is CASKGVGTEAFF. The CDR3 DNA is TGTGCCAGCAAGGGGGTGGGCACTGAAGCTTTCTTT.

The chain recombines TRBV28 with TRBJ1-4; no clear D. This CDR3 has 11 residues. Deletions cut 3 bases from V and 11 bases from J, with 7 bases between. CDR1 MDHEN and CDR2 SYDVKM come from the germline V gene. CDR3 coding DNA: TGTGCCAGCAGTTTGCCCGGGAAACTGTTTTTT. This translates into CASSLPGKLFF.

The V call is TRBV27, the J call TRBJ1-2; D is uncertain. The ends were cut back, 5 bases at V and 5 bases at J, with 15 bases in the middle. The CDR3 runs to 14 residues. CDR1 and CDR2 from the germline V gene are MNHEY and SMNVEV (reference sequence). CDR3 DNA sequence: TGTGCCAGCAGTCCCCAAACTGGTTGGTATGGCTACACCTTC. The encoded protein is CASSPQTGWYGYTF.

The gene calls are TRBV2 and TRBJ2-1; 9 positions match TRBD1. V was pared by 5 bases and J by 3 bases, with 5 bases of the junction left unmatched. This CDR3 has 15 amino acids. The germline V gene has CDR1 SNHLY and CDR2 FYNNEI. The CDR3 coding sequence is TGTGCCAGCAGTAGGACAGGGGAAGGCTACAATGAGCAGTTCTTC. Translated, it gives CASSRTGEGYNEQFF.

The chain carries TRBV10-2 and TRBJ2-4, with D unresolved. The CDR3 runs 14 residues. Germline V gene sequence: CDR1 WSHSY, CDR2 SAAADI. Trimming removed 10 bases at V and 8 bases at J, with 21 bases between. CDR3 in amino acids: CATLMDTTADIQYF. The DNA for the CDR3 is TGCGCCACCCTCATGGATACGACCGCGGACATTCAGTACTTC.